The 14 T cell receptor beta chains reported below all come from one sample, sequenced in a study of control samples from healthy donors and cancer patients. The data were produced by immunoSEQ multiplex PCR, yet TCRdb's version contains in-frame clones alone and is incomplete. The table lists 75,000 to 90,000 clones, 89% of them singletons. The sample taken for sequencing was blood. The receptors stem from a man in his forties or fifties in good health.

The chain uses TRBV7-8 and TRBJ2-7; D is ambiguous. Per germline, CDR1 SGHVS and CDR2 FQNEAQ. V was shortened by 1 base and J by 2 bases, with 9 bases between the two germline ends. The CDR3 spans 14 residues. The CDR3 region has the DNA TGTGCCAGCAGCTTAGATTGGGGTGCCTACGAGCAGTACTTC. It codes for CASSLDWGAYEQYF.

CDR3 region: CASSYSRTGSTEAFF. CDR3 DNA sequence: TGTGCCAGCAGTTACTCGAGGACAGGGAGCACTGAAGCTTTCTTT. The chain combines TRBV6-5 with TRBJ1-1; TRBD1 matches 8 bases. With 0 bases clipped from V and 4 bases from J, the junction kept 4 bases outside the gene matches. CDR3 size: 15 residues. Germline lookup yields CDR1 MNHEY and CDR2 SVGAGI.

This clone was seen just once. CDR3 coding DNA: TGTGCCAGCAGCCTCGCCGGGACACCACCCTACGAGCAGTACTTC. Translated: CASSLAGTPPYEQYF. V is TRBV27 and J is TRBJ2-7; perhaps TRBD1 as D (6 bases). V gave up 6 bases and J gave up 2 bases, with 17 bases separating them. The CDR3 spans 15 residues. Germline V gene sequence: CDR1 MNHEY, CDR2 SMNVEV (reference sequence).

CDR3 nucleotide sequence: TGCAGCGTTCGGGCTAGCGGGGGGTCGACCGGGGAGCTGTTTTTT. The encoded protein is CSVRASGGSTGELFF. The V call is TRBV29-1, the J call TRBJ2-2, with 11 bases that match TRBD2. The trim removed 5 bases at V and 5 bases at J, leaving 7 bases unmatched. CDR1 is SQVTM, CDR2 ANQGSEA, per germline. This CDR3 region has 15 residues.

The chain is built from TRBV5-1 and TRBJ2-3, with a possible D match to TRBD1 (5 bases). This CDR3 has 14 amino acids. Trimming removed 7 bases from V and 2 bases from J, with 14 bases in between. CDR1 is SGHRS, CDR2 YFSETQ, per germline. CDR3 loop: CASGPGLNTDTQYF. The CDR3 region has the DNA TGCGCCAGCGGCCCAGGGTTGAACACAGATACGCAGTATTTT.

This clone was detected a few times. The gene calls are TRBV6-6 and TRBJ2-5; D is unclear. V dropped 1 base and J dropped 2 bases, with 5 bases sitting between them. Per germline, CDR1 MNHNY and CDR2 SVGAGI (reference sequence). CDR3 length: 13 amino acids. CDR3 residues: CASSYWVQETQYF. The CDR3 DNA reads as TGTGCCAGCAGTTACTGGGTTCAAGAGACCCAGTACTTC.

CDR3 in amino acids: CSVVPRSTDTQYF. The CDR3 DNA is TGCAGCGTTGTCCCCCGGTCCACAGATACGCAGTATTTT. The chain combines TRBV29-1 with TRBJ2-3; unclear D gene. CDR1 is SQVTM, CDR2 ANQGSEA, per germline. The length of the CDR3 is 13 residues. Trimming cost V 4 bases and J 2 bases, with 10 bases left between them.

The chain combines TRBV21-1 with TRBJ1-5. TRBV21-1 is labeled a pseudogene. This CDR3 contains 17 residues. The CDR3: CASSKARGGDGNQPQHF. For the CDR3, the DNA is TGTGCCAGCAGCAAAGCGCGTGGGGGGGACGGCAATCAGCCCCAGCATTTT.

The V call is TRBV3-1 (or the pseudogene TRBV3-2), the J call TRBJ2-3; 14 bases agree with TRBD2. CDR1 LGHDT and CDR2 YNNKEL come from the germline V gene (reference sequence). Trimming cost V 4 bases and J 6 bases; bases outside gene matches: 6. The CDR3 sequence is 16 residues long. CDR3 sequence (DNA): TGTGCCAGCAGCCGGGGACTAGCGGGGGCGGGGGATACGCAGTATTTT. Protein: CASSRGLAGAGDTQYF.

This chain connects TRBV14 to TRBJ2-7; no firm D call. Trimming pared 1 base from V and 7 bases from J, leaving 11 bases between. Germline V gene sequence: CDR1 SGHDN, CDR2 FVKESK. This CDR3 contains 13 residues. In nucleotides, the CDR3 is TGTGCCAGCAGCCAAGTTTCCCTTGGGGAGCAGTACTTC. Protein sequence: CASSQVSLGEQYF.

This clone was counted a single time. The chain couples TRBV18 to TRBJ2-5; D could derive from TRBD1 or TRBD2 (6 bases each). V dropped 2 bases and J dropped 3 bases, with 16 bases sitting between them. The CDR3 is 16 amino acids. CDR1 KGHSH and CDR2 LQKENI come from the germline V gene. The CDR3 region has the DNA TGTGCCAGCTCACCAGTCACACAAGGGGGGAAAGAGACCCAGTACTTC. It is translated as CASSPVTQGGKETQYF.

This chain joins TRBV12-3 or TRBV12-4 and TRBJ2-3; D is unclear. Between the trimmed V and J ends, which lost 3 bases and 5 bases, there was a span of 9 bases. This CDR3 contains 13 residues. The CDR3 is CASSLTTGDTQYF. CDR3 bases: TGTGCCAGCAGTTTGACCACTGGAGATACGCAGTATTTT.

The V and J genes are TRBV18 and TRBJ2-7; tentatively, D is TRBD1 (6 bases). The V end was cut by 2 bases, the J end by 5 bases, with 7 bases between. Germline-derived CDR1 and CDR2 are KGHSH and LQKENI. This CDR3 contains 12 residues. The CDR3 sequence: CASSPGGDEQYF. The CDR3 region has the DNA TGTGCCAGCTCACCAGGGGGCGACGAGCAGTACTTC.

The gene calls are TRBV6-5 and TRBJ1-5; TRBD1 is a possible D gene (5 bases). This CDR3 has 15 residues. Trimming left V 6 bases short and J 3 bases short, with 15 bases between. In germline, CDR1 is MNHEY, CDR2 SVGAGI. CDR3 protein: CASSGIRGPNQPQHF. The CDR3 DNA is TGTGCCAGCAGCGGGATCCGGGGCCCCAATCAGCCCCAGCATTTT.